Below, 21 T cell receptor beta chains from the same sample are listed, as sequenced in a study of cytomegalovirus exposure and HLA in healthy donors. Amplification used 60 Vbeta primers and 13 Jbeta primers. Produced via immunoSEQ multiplex PCR; TCRdb's table is partial and in-frame only. The sample has 75,000 or so clones, roughly four fifths seen once. Sequenced material: PBMCs. The receptors shown here come from a woman aged 25 to 39 in good health and CMV-seropositive.

This chain uses TRBV18 with TRBJ1-4; D ambiguous. Germline CDR1 KGHSH, CDR2 LQKENI. The V and J ends lost 1 base and 0 bases respectively, with 12 bases between them. The CDR3 runs to 17 residues. The DNA of the CDR3 is TGTGCCAGCTCACCACTGTCCTTAGTTGCAACTAATGAAAAACTGTTTTTT. Its translation: CASSPLSLVATNEKLFF.

The chain recombines TRBV29-1 with TRBJ2-1; 13 nucleotides agree with TRBD2. Trimming cost V 4 bases and J 4 bases; bases outside gene matches: 1. Germline V gives CDR1 SQVTM, CDR2 ANQGSEA. The CDR3 is made up of 14 amino acids. This chain's CDR3 is CSVVGLAGYNEQFF. The CDR3 nucleotides are TGCAGCGTTGTGGGACTAGCGGGATACAATGAGCAGTTCTTC.

The chain links TRBV29-1 to TRBJ1-1, with D unresolved. Germline V gene sequence: CDR1 SQVTM, CDR2 ANQGSEA. The CDR3 spans 11 residues. V was pared by 4 bases and J by 10 bases, with 13 bases between. Here the CDR3 DNA reads TGCAGCGTTGCGTTTTTAGGAGGAGCTTTCTTT. It translates to CSVAFLGGAFF.

The V call is TRBV2, the J call TRBJ2-7; weak D call: TRBD1 (5 bases). Trimming took off 6 bases at V and 3 bases at J, with 15 bases between the two ends. Germline values: CDR1 SNHLY, CDR2 FYNNEI. This CDR3 contains 14 residues. CDR3 nucleotides: TGTGCCAGCAGCATGGGCAGGGAAAACTACGAGCAGTACTTC. This translates into CASSMGRENYEQYF.

The CDR3 sequence is CASSLDGGRPHNEQFF. CDR3 coding DNA: TGTGCCAGCAGCTTAGATGGCGGGAGGCCCCACAATGAGCAGTTCTTC. The genes are TRBV7-2 and TRBJ2-1; 8 positions agree with TRBD2. Germline CDR1 and CDR2: SGHTA and FQGNSA. The CDR3 has 16 residues. V shed 1 base and J 5 bases; nucleotides not matched to a gene: 7.

The V and J genes are TRBV6-5 and TRBJ2-7; tentatively, D is TRBD1 (6 bases). Germline V gives CDR1 MNHEY, CDR2 SVGAGI. Trimming shortened V by 6 bases and J by 6 bases, and 12 bases separated the two germline ends. CDR3 length: 12 residues. CDR3 residues: CASSIQGGEQYF. The DNA for the CDR3 is TGTGCCAGCAGCATACAGGGCGGCGAGCAGTACTTC.

This chain links TRBV7-3 with TRBJ2-2, with D perhaps matching TRBD2 (5 bases). V lost 4 bases to trimming and J lost 7 bases, with 10 bases between them. CDR3 length: 13 residues. Per the germline V gene, CDR1 is SGHTA and CDR2 is FQGTGA. The CDR3: CASSSGGGGELFF. The CDR3 region has the DNA TGTGCCAGCAGCTCCGGAGGAGGCGGGGAGCTGTTTTTT.

The chain uses TRBV6-1 and TRBJ1-2, with 9 bases fitting TRBD1. CDR1 MNHNS and CDR2 SASEGT come from the germline V gene. This CDR3 is built from 12 residues. Losses at the gene ends were 7 bases for V and 7 bases for J; bases not matched to a gene: 4. The CDR3 DNA follows: TGTGCCAGCAATACAGGGGGCTCTGGCTACACCTTC. It translates to CASNTGGSGYTF.

The rearrangement links TRBV28 to TRBJ2-7; 7 bases align to TRBD2. This CDR3 region has 14 residues. Germline V gene sequence: CDR1 MDHEN, CDR2 SYDVKM. The junction had 6 bases not matched to a gene; V was cut back by 7 bases and J by 0 bases. CDR3: CASMHQRGSYEQYF. The CDR3 coding sequence is TGTGCCAGCATGCACCAGCGGGGCTCCTACGAGCAGTACTTC.

The chain joins TRBV4-3 to TRBJ2-7, with 8 nucleotides matching TRBD1. The CDR3 spans 15 residues. The V gene's germline CDR1 is LGHNA and CDR2 YSLEER. V trimming: 1 base; J trimming: 4 bases; junction bases outside the gene matches: 6. CDR3 in DNA: TGCGCCAGCAGCCAAGCACGAACAGGGGGTTACGAGCAGTACTTC. Translated, it gives CASSQARTGGYEQYF.

V and J are TRBV4-1 and TRBJ2-7, with unresolved D. The ends were cut back, 3 bases at V and 0 bases at J, with 9 bases in the middle. This CDR3 is built from 14 residues. Germline V gene lookup returns CDR1 MGHRA and CDR2 YSYEKL. The chain's CDR3 is CASSQRRPSYEQYF. The CDR3 DNA reads TGCGCCAGCAGCCAGCGCAGGCCCTCCTACGAGCAGTACTTC.

J is TRBJ2-1 and V is TRBV7-2; 7 nucleotides line up with TRBD1. This CDR3 comprises 16 residues. The V and J ends lost 0 bases and 0 bases, in that order; junction bases with no gene match: 2. The germline V gene encodes CDR1 SGHTA and CDR2 FQGNSA. The CDR3 DNA reads as TGTGCCAGCAGCTTAGCGGCAGGGGGCTCCTACAATGAGCAGTTCTTC. Its protein product is CASSLAAGGSYNEQFF.

The chain combines TRBV6-1 with TRBJ1-2; D unclear. Germline CDR1 and CDR2: MNHNS and SASEGT. The CDR3 runs to 13 residues. Trimming left V 7 bases short and J 0 bases short, with 9 bases between. Written as DNA, the CDR3 is TGTGCCAGCAAGTCGGGAACTAACTATGGCTACACCTTC. It specifies CASKSGTNYGYTF.

This chain connects TRBV4-1 to TRBJ1-1; 9 nucleotides line up with TRBD1. The V and J ends lost 0 bases and 0 bases, in that order; junction bases with no gene match: 11. This CDR3 spans 19 amino acids. Germline V lookup: CDR1 MGHRA, CDR2 YSYEKL. The CDR3 DNA sequence: TGCGCCAGCAGCCAAGAAGGCATCGGGGACAGGGCGCTGAACACTGAAGCTTTCTTT. It encodes CASSQEGIGDRALNTEAFF.

This clone was recorded only once. The V gene is TRBV5-6, the J gene TRBJ1-1; D is perhaps TRBD1 (5 bases). Germline V lookup: CDR1 SGHDT, CDR2 YYEEEE. V lost 0 bases and J lost 4, with 10 bases in between. This CDR3 is built from 14 residues. CDR3 DNA: TGTGCCAGCAGCTTGGACCTAAGGGGCACTGAAGCTTTCTTT. The encoded protein is CASSLDLRGTEAFF. The variable domain in full, completed from reference TRBV5-6 and TRBJ1-1, reads DAGVTQSPTHLIKTRGQQVTLRCSPKSGHDTVSWYQQALGQGPQFIFQYYEEEERQRGNFPDRFSGHQFPNYSSELNVNALLLGDSALYLCASSLDLRGTEAFFGQGTRLTVV.

The CDR3 DNA reads TGTGCCTGGACCCAAACGGCGGGTCGAAACACCATATATTTT. This encodes CAWTQTAGRNTIYF. The chain is built from TRBV30 and TRBJ1-3; the D is unclear. Trimming shortened V by 4 bases and J by 5 bases, and 15 bases separated the two germline ends. The CDR3 is 14 residues long. Germline loops: CDR1 GTSNPN, CDR2 SVGIG (reference sequence).

The chain employs TRBV9 and TRBJ2-5; no clear D gene. The CDR3 runs to 14 residues. With 0 bases removed from V and 5 bases from J, the gap between germline ends came to 11 bases. Germline V CDR1 and CDR2: SGDLS, YYNGEE. In DNA form, the CDR3 reads TGTGCCAGCAGCGTAGGTTCGTTGAGGGAGACCCAGTACTTC. Its translation: CASSVGSLRETQYF.

The chain joins TRBV10-3 to TRBJ2-1; the match to TRBD2 covers 8 bases. Per germline, CDR1 ENHRY and CDR2 SYGVKD. The CDR3 loop spans 15 amino acids. V dropped 3 bases and J dropped 7; count of bases not matched to a gene: 8. The CDR3 DNA reads as TGTGCCATCAGTGATAGGGCGGGAGGAAAAAATGAGCAGTTCTTC. Its protein is CAISDRAGGKNEQFF.

The V gene is TRBV6-5, the J gene TRBJ2-7; 7 nucleotides agree with TRBD2. Trimming at V came to 6 bases and at J to 0 bases, leaving 5 bases not matched to a gene. The germline CDR1 and CDR2 sequences are MNHEY and SVGAGI. The CDR3 runs to 14 residues. CDR3 sequence: CASSRLAASYEQYF. The CDR3 DNA sequence: TGTGCCAGCAGCCGCCTAGCGGCCTCCTACGAGCAGTACTTC.

The V and J genes are TRBV4-1 and TRBJ1-1; D call uncertain. CDR3 length: 14 amino acids. The ends were cut back, 1 base at V and 4 bases at J, with 10 bases in the middle. CDR1 and CDR2 (germline): MGHRA, YSYEKL. The CDR3 coding sequence is TGCGCCAGCAGCCAAGGTTTTTCGAGCACTGAAGCTTTCTTT. This translates into CASSQGFSSTEAFF.

The gene calls are TRBV2 and TRBJ2-7, with 14 bases matching TRBD2. The CDR3 spans 15 residues. The V segment lost 8 bases and the J segment 0 bases; nucleotides outside the gene matches: 3. Germline V gene lookup returns CDR1 SNHLY and CDR2 FYNNEI. CDR3 DNA: TGTGCCAGCGGGACTAGCGGGAGAGCCTCCTACGAGCAGTACTTC. This encodes CASGTSGRASYEQYF.